This entry describes one TCR beta chain. The data originate from a study of blood T cell repertoires in COVID-19. Study in general: The cDNA or gDNA used as material had been derived from T cells, B-cell-depleted T cells, or PBMCs.

Germline CDR1 is GTSNPN and CDR2 is SVGIG (reference sequence). The CDR3 runs to 16 residues. V dropped 0 bases and J dropped 6 bases, with 17 bases sitting between them. As originally analysed: Reference gene primer amplification yielded estimated nucleated cell counts. Produced via immunoSEQ multiplex PCR; TCRdb's table is partial and in-frame only. V and J calls and clone size are those listed in that table; D and trimming were worked out from the DNA. In the table there are about 150,000 clones, about 89% of which are singletons. The sample consisted of peripheral blood. The chain joins TRBV30 to TRBJ1-4; tentatively, D is TRBD1 (5 bases). This receptor was obtained from a man aged 55 to 70 with active or convalescent COVID-19. CDR3 sequence (DNA): TGTGCCTGGAGTGTACCCTATTTGGGGGGGGATGAAAAACTGTTTTTT. Its protein product is CAWSVPYLGGDEKLFF.